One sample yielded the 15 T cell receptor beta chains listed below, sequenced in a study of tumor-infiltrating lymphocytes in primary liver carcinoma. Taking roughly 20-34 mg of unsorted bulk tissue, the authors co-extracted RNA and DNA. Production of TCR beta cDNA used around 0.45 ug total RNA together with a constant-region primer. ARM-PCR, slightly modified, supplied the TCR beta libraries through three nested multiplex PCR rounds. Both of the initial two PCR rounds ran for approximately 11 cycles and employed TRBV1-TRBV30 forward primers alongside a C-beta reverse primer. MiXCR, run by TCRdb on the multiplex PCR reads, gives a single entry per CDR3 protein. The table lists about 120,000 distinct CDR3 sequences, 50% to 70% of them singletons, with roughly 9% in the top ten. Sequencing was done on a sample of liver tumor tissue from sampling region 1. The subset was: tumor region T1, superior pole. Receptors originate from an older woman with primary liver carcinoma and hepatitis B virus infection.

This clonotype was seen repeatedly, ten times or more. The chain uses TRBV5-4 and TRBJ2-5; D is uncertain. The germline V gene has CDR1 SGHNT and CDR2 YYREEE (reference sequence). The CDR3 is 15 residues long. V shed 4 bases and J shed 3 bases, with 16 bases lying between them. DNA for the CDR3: TGTGCCAGCAGCCCCGGTGGGCAGAACGAAGAGACCCAGTACTTC. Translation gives CASSPGGQNEETQYF. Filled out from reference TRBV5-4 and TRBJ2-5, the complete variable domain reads ETGVTQSPTHLIKTRGQQVTLRCSSQSGHNTVSWYQQALGQGPQFIFQYYREEENGRGNFPPRFSGLQFPNYSSELNVNALELDDSALYLCASSPGGQNEETQYFGPGTRLLVL.

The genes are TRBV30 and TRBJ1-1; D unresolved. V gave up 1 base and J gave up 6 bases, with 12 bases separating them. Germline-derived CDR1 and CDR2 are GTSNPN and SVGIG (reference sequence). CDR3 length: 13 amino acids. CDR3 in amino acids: CAWSGRRASEAFF. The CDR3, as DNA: TGTGCCTGGAGTGGTAGAAGGGCGTCTGAAGCTTTCTTT.

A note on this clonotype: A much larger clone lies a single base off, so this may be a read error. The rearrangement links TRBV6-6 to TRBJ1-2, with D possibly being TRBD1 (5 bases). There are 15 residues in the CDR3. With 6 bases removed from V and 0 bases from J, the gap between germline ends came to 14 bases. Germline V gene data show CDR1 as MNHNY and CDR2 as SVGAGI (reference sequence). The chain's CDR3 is CASRDNPATNYGYTF. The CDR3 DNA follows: TGTGCCAGCAGGGACAATCCAGCCACTAACTATGGCTACACCTTC.

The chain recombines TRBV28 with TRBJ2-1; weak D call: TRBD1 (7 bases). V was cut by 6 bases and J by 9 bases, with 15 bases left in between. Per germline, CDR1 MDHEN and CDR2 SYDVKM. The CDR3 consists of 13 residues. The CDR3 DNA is TGTGCCAGCAGCACAGGGGAGGTTGGTGAGCAGTTCTTC. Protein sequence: CASSTGEVGEQFF.

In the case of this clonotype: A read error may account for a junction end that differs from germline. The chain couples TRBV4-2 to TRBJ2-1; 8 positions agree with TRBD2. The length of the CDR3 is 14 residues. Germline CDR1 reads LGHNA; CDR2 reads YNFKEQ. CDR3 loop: CAISGGGRPYEQFF. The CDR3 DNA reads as TGTGCCATCAGCGGGGGCGGGAGGCCCTACGAGCAGTTCTTC.

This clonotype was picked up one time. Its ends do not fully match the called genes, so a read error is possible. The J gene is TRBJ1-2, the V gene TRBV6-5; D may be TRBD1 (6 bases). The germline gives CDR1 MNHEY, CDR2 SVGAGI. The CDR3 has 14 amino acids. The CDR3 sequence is CANRSPWGAGGYTF. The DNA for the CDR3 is TGTGCCAACAGATCACCGTGGGGGGCAGGAGGCTATACCTTC.

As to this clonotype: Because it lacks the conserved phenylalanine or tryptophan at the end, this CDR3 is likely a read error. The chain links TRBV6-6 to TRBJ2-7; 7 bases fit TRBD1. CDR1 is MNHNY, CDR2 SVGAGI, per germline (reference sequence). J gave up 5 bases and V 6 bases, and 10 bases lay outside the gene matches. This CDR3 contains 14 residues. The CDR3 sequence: CASRLHPTGNEQYL. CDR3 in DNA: TGTGCCAGCAGACTCCATCCGACAGGGAACGAGCAGTACCTC.

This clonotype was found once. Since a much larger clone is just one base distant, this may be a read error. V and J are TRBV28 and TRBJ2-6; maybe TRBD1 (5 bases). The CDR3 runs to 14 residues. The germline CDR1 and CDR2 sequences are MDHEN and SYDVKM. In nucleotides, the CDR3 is TGTGCCAGCACCCCATTCTCTGGGGCCAACGTCCTGGCTTTC. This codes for CASTPFSGANVLAF.

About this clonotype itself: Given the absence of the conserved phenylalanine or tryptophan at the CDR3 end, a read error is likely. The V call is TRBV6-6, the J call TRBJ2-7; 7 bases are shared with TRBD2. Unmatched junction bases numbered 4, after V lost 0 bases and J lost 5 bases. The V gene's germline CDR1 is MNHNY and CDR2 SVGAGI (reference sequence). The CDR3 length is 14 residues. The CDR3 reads CASSYSRGSNEQYS. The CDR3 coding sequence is TGTGCCAGCAGTTACTCGCGGGGGTCCAACGAGCAGTACTCC.

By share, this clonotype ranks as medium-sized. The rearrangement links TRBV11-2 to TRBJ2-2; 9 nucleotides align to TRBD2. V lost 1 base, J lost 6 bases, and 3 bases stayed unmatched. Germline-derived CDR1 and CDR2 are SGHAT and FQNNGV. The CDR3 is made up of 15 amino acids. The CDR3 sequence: CASSLGLAGPGELFF. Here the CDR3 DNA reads TGTGCCAGCAGCTTAGGGCTAGCGGGACCCGGGGAGCTGTTTTTT.

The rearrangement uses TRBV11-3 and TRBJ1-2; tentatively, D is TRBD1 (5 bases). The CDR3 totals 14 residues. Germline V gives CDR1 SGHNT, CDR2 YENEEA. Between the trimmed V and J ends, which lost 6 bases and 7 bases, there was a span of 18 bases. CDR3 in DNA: TGTGCCAGCAGTCATATCTACAGGAAGGGTGGCTACACCTTC. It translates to CASSHIYRKGGYTF.

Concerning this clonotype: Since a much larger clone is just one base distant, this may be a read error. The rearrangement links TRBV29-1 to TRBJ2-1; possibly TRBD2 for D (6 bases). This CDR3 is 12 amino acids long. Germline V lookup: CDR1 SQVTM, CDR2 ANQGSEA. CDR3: CRARDFYNEQFF. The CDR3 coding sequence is TGCAGGGCCAGGGACTTTTACAATGAGCAGTTCTTC.

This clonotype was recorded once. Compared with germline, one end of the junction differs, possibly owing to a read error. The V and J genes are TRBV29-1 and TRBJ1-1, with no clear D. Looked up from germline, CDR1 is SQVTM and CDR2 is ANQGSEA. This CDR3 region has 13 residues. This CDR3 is CSVSGVVNTEVFF. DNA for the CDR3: TGCAGCGTCTCAGGAGTAGTGAACACTGAAGTTTTCTTT.

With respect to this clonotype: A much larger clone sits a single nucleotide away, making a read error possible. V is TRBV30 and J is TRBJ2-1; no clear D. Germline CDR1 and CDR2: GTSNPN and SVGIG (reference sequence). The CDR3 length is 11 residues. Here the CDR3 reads CVWSIVREQFF. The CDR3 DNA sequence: TGTGTCTGGAGTATAGTCCGTGAGCAGTTCTTC.

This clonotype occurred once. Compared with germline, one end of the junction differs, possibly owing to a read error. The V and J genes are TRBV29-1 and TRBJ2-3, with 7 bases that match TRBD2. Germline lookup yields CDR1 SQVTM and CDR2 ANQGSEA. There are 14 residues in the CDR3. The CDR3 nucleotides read TGCAGCGTGTCGGGGCGGGGGACCACAGATACGCAATATTTT. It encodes CSVSGRGTTDTQYF.